Listed below are T cell receptor beta chains from one sample, sequenced in a study of blood T cell repertoires in COVID-19. Here immunoSEQ multiplex PCR was the method, and the copy in TCRdb shows in-frame clones only, minus some. The sample consists of 95,000 or so clones, less than 85% of them appearing once. The material sequenced was peripheral blood. These receptors came from a woman older than 75 with active or convalescent COVID-19. The CDR3 runs from the conserved cysteine through the conserved F or W. D genes are given only for firm matches. Size tells how often a clone was seen (once, few, many) or the class of an expanded clone, and some rows leave it out.

V gene,clone size,J gene,D gene,CDR3 protein,CDR3 DNA
TRBV5-1,-,TRBJ2-3,-,CASSLSVSGISTDTQYF,TGTGCCAGCAGCTTGTCGGTTAGCGGAATAAGCACAGATACGCAGTATTTT
TRBV13,-,TRBJ2-1,-,CASSLWQNNEQFF,TGTGCCAGCAGCTTATGGCAAAACAATGAGCAGTTCTTC
TRBV7-3,-,TRBJ2-5,TRBD2,CASSLTGLAGGPYETQYF,TGTGCCAGCAGCTTAACAGGCCTAGCGGGAGGGCCGTATGAGACCCAGTACTTC
TRBV11-2,-,TRBJ2-5,TRBD2,CASSLGREGLGTQYF,TGTGCCAGCAGCTTAGGGCGGGAGGGCCTGGGGACCCAGTACTTC
TRBV7-9,-,TRBJ1-4,TRBD1,CASSQGQLIEKLFF,TGTGCCAGCAGCCAGGGACAGTTAATTGAAAAACTGTTTTTT
TRBV18,-,TRBJ2-4,-,CASSPSASPKDIQYF,TGTGCCAGCTCACCATCGGCTAGCCCCAAGGACATTCAGTACTTC
TRBV15,-,TRBJ2-7,-,CATSSPGTSDYEQYF,TGTGCCACCAGCAGCCCCGGGACTTCGGACTACGAGCAGTACTTC
TRBV23-1,-,TRBJ1-4,-,CASSQPPGVGEKLFF,TGCGCCAGCAGTCAGCCCCCAGGGGTTGGCGAAAAACTGTTTTTT
TRBV19,-,TRBJ2-3,-,CASSIGATDTQYF,TGTGCCAGTAGTATAGGGGCCACAGATACGCAGTATTTT
TRBV7-9,-,TRBJ1-6,TRBD1,CASSQTGGVSPLHF,TGTGCCAGCAGCCAGACAGGGGGCGTTTCACCCCTCCACTTT
TRBV5-6,-,TRBJ1-2,TRBD1,CASSLGPGTGEPYTDGYTF,TGTGCCAGCAGCTTGGGCCCCGGGACAGGGGAACCGTACACCGATGGCTACACCTTC
TRBV7-3,-,TRBJ2-7,-,CASSLGWEAVQYF,TGTGCCAGCAGCTTAGGCTGGGAGGCCGTGCAGTACTTC
TRBV25-1,-,TRBJ1-2,-,CASSAGGSFNYGYTF,TGTGCCAGCAGTGCCGGGGGGTCTTTCAACTATGGCTACACCTTC
TRBV6-6,-,TRBJ1-5,TRBD1,CASRGTGVQPQHF,TGTGCCAGCAGGGGGACAGGGGTTCAGCCCCAGCATTTT
TRBV28,-,TRBJ2-7,TRBD2,CASRASGGSYEQYF,TGTGCCAGCAGGGCCTCGGGGGGGTCCTACGAGCAGTACTTC
TRBV6-5,-,TRBJ2-2,-,CASRRQGRGTGELFF,TGTGCCAGCAGACGACAGGGGAGGGGCACCGGGGAGCTGTTTTTT
TRBV7-9,-,TRBJ2-1,TRBD2,CASSLSASGRSNEQFF,TGTGCCAGCAGCCTTTCGGCTAGCGGGAGGTCCAATGAGCAGTTCTTC
TRBV19,medium-sized,TRBJ2-3,TRBD1,CASSIDPQGAHDTQYF,TGTGCCAGTAGTATAGATCCCCAGGGGGCCCACGATACGCAGTATTTT
TRBV7-9,-,TRBJ2-7,TRBD2,CASSLSGSSYEQYF,TGTGCCAGCAGCTTAAGCGGGAGCTCCTACGAGCAGTACTTC
TRBV5-1,-,TRBJ2-1,TRBD1,CASSRGQGAGEQFF,TGTGCCAGCAGCCGGGGACAGGGGGCAGGGGAGCAGTTCTTC
TRBV29-1,-,TRBJ1-1,TRBD1,CSVRQGRGTEAFF,TGCAGCGTCCGACAGGGTAGAGGAACTGAAGCTTTCTTT
TRBV13,-,TRBJ1-1,-,CASSPWPDTEAFF,TGTGCCAGCAGCCCATGGCCCGACACTGAAGCTTTCTTT
TRBV7-9,-,TRBJ1-1,-,CASSFPDGVAEAFF,TGTGCCAGCAGCTTTCCGGACGGGGTAGCTGAAGCTTTCTTT
TRBV28,-,TRBJ1-1,TRBD1,CATWTGLPFTEAFF,TGTGCCACCTGGACAGGGCTACCATTCACTGAAGCTTTCTTT
TRBV11-1,-,TRBJ2-1,TRBD2,CASSLGLAGWQFF,TGTGCCAGCAGCTTAGGACTAGCGGGATGGCAGTTCTTC
TRBV6-5,-,TRBJ2-1,-,CASSYWGGNTYNEQFF,TGTGCCAGCAGTTACTGGGGGGGCAATACTTACAATGAGCAGTTCTTC
TRBV5-1,-,TRBJ2-3,-,CATSSGVRSDTQYF,TGCGCCACCTCGTCCGGGGTCCGTTCAGATACGCAGTATTTT
TRBV29-1,-,TRBJ2-4,-,CSVEDQGDSKNIQYF,TGCAGCGTTGAAGATCAGGGCGACTCCAAAAACATTCAGTACTTC